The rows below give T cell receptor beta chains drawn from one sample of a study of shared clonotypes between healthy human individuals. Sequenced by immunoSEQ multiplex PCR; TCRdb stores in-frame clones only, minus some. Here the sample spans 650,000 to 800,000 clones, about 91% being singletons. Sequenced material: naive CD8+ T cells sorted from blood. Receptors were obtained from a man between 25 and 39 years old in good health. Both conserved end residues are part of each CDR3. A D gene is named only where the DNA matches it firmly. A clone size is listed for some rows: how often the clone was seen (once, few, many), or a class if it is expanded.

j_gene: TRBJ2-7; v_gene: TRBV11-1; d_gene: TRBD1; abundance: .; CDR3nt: TGTGCCAGCAGCTCGACAGGGCGGGAGCAGTACTTC; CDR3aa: CASSSTGREQYF
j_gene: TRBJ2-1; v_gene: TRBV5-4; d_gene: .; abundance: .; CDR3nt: TGTGCCAGCAGCTTGGCGGGGGAGCAGTTCTTC; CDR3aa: CASSLAGEQFF
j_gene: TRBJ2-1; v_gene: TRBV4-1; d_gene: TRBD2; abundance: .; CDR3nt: TGCGCCAGCAGACCCTTAGCGGGAGTCCCCTACAATGAGCAGTTCTTC; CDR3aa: CASRPLAGVPYNEQFF
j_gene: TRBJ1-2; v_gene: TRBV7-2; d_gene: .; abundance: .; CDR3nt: TGTGCCAGCAGCTTAGGGACAGATGGCTACACCTTC; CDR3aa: CASSLGTDGYTF
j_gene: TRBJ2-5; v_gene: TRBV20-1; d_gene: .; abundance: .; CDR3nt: TGCAGTGCAAGATTCATTGGGTACCAGTACTTC; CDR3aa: CSARFIGYQYF
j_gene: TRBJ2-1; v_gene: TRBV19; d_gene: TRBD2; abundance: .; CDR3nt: TGTGCCAGCAAAACGACTGGACTAGCGGGAGGGCCATCGTTGGATGAGCAGTTCTTC; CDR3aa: CASKTTGLAGGPSLDEQFF
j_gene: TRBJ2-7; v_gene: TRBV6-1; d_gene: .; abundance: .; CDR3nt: TGTGCCAGCAGTGAATTGGCGGGATCGAACTACGAGCAGTACTTC; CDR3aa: CASSELAGSNYEQYF
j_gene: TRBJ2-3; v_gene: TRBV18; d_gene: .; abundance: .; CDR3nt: TGTGCCAGCTCACTCCGGGGTAGGACGACAGATACGCAGTATTTT; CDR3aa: CASSLRGRTTDTQYF
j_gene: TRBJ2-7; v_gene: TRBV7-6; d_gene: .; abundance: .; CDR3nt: TGTGCCAGCAGCGACGGGACCGACGTCCCTCACTACGAGCAGTACTTC; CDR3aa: CASSDGTDVPHYEQYF
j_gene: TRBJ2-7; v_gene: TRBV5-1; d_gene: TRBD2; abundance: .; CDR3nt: TGCGCCAGCAGCTTCCGAGGCGGGAGCTACGAGCAGTACTTC; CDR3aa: CASSFRGGSYEQYF
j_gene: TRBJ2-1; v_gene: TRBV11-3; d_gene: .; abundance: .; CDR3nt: TGTGCCAGCAGCTTAGAGGCACCCAATGAGCAGTTCTTC; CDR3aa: CASSLEAPNEQFF
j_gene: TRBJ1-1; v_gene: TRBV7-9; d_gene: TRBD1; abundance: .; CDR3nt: TGTGCCAGCAGCAGGGGACAGGGGTCTCTCGACACTGAAGCTTTCTTT; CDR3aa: CASSRGQGSLDTEAFF
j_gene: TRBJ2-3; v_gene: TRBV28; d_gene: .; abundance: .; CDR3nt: TGTGCCAGCAGCCCCACCGAAACCCGGGAGAACACAGATACGCAGTATTTT; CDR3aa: CASSPTETRENTDTQYF
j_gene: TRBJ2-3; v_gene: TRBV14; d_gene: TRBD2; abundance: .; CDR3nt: TGTGCCAGCAGCCAAGAATTAGCGGGGGACACAGATACGCAGTATTTT; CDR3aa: CASSQELAGDTDTQYF
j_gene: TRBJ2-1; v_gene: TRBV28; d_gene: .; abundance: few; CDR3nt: TGTGCCAGCAGCCTATTGGGTGAGCAGTTCTTC; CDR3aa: CASSLLGEQFF
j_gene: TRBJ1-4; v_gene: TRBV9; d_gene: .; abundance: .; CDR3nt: TGTGCCAGCAGCGTAGAGGGGCAGGAGAATGAAAAACTGTTTTTT; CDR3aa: CASSVEGQENEKLFF
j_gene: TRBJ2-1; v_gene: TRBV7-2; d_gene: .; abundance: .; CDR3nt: TGTGCCAGCAGCTTAGATACCCTAGCGTTGGAGCAGTTCTTC; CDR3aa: CASSLDTLALEQFF
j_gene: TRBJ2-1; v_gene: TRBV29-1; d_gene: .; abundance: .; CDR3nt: TGCAGCGTTGAAGGAGGGGTAGGGGGACATGACAATGAGCAGTTCTTC; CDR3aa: CSVEGGVGGHDNEQFF
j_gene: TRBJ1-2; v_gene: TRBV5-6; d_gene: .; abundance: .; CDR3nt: TGTGCCAGCAGCTTCCCAGGATTTAACTATGGCTACACCTTC; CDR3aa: CASSFPGFNYGYTF
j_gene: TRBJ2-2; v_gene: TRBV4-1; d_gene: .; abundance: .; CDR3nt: TGCGCCAGCAGCCAATTTCACCGGGACAACACCGGGGAGCTGTTTTTT; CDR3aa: CASSQFHRDNTGELFF
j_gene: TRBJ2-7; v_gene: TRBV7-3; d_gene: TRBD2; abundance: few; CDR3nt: TGTGCCAGCAGCTTCTCTAGCGGGAGCTCCTACGAGCAGTACTTC; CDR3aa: CASSFSSGSSYEQYF
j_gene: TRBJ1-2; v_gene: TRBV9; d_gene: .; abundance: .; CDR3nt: TGTGCCAGCAGCGAGGGAGGGACGGTCGGCTACACCTTC; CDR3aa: CASSEGGTVGYTF
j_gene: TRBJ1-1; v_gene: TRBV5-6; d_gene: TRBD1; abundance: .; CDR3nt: TGTGCCAGCAGCTTGGCAGGGGGCATAAACACTGAAGCTTTCTTT; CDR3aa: CASSLAGGINTEAFF
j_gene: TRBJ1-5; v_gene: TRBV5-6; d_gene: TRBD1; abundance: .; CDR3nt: TGTGCCAGCAGCTCCGCGACAGGGAATCAGCCCCAGCATTTT; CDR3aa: CASSSATGNQPQHF
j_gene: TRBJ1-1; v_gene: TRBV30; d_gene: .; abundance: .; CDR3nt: TGTGCCTGGAGTGTCCCCTTACTTCGGGACACTGAAGCTTTCTTT; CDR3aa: CAWSVPLLRDTEAFF
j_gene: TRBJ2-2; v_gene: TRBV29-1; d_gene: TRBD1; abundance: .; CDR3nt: TGCAGCGTTGAGAGGGGGCGCAACACCGGGGAGCTGTTTTTT; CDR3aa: CSVERGRNTGELFF
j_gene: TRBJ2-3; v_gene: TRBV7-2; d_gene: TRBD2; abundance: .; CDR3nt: TGTGCCAGCAGCCCAGGGGCAAGCGGGAGTGGGAATACGCAGTATTTT; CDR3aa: CASSPGASGSGNTQYF
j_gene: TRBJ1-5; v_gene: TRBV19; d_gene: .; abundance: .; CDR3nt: TGTGCCAGTAGGCCCAGACAGTCCAACAATCAGCCCCAGCATTTT; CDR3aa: CASRPRQSNNQPQHF
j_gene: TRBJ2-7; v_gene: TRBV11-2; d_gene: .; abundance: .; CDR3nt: TGTGCCAGCAGCCCCGGACGCGGCTACGAGCAGTACTTC; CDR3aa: CASSPGRGYEQYF
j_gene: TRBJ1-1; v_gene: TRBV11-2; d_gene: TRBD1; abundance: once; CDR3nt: TGTGCCAGCAGCTTAGGAGTGGGCAGGGGGCACACTGAAGCTTTCTTT; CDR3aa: CASSLGVGRGHTEAFF
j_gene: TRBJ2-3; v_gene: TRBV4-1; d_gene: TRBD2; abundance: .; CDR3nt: TGCGCCAGCAGCCAGGGACTAGCGGGAGAGTCAGATACGCAGTATTTT; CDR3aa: CASSQGLAGESDTQYF